These T cell receptor beta chains were read from a single sample in a study of blood T cells in healthy people across ages. TCRdb re-analysed the 5' RACE reads in MiXCR, keeping a single row per CDR3 protein. The sample includes fewer than 800,000 distinct CDR3 sequences, approximately 21% seen only once; the top ten take approximately 3.7%. The sequencing input was blood. These receptor sequences come from a man in his sixties or seventies in good health. The CDR3 runs from the conserved cysteine through the conserved F or W. A D gene is named only where the DNA matches it firmly. The listing skips clone size in some rows; elsewhere it reads once, few, many or a size class.

D,V,J,size,DNA,CDR3
NA,TRBV20-1,TRBJ2-5,NA,TGCAGTGCTAGTGGTATGGGAATATCCCCGGGGGAGACCCAGTACTTC,CSASGMGISPGETQYF
TRBD1,TRBV6-2/TRBV6-3,TRBJ2-4,NA,TGTGCCAGCAGTCCCGGGACAGGGGCACTAGCCAAAAACATTCAGTACTTC,CASSPGTGALAKNIQYF
NA,TRBV14,TRBJ2-7,NA,TGTGCCAGCAGCCATGCCTCCAGGGGTTACACCTACGAGCAGTACTTC,CASSHASRGYTYEQYF
NA,TRBV12-3/TRBV12-4,TRBJ1-1,NA,TGTGCCAGCAGTCCCTCGGTAGGGGCAACCGAAGCTTTCTTT,CASSPSVGATEAFF
TRBD1,TRBV11-2,TRBJ2-7,few,TGTGCCAGCAGCCTAACAGGGGAGCAAGGCGAGCAGTACTTC,CASSLTGEQGEQYF
TRBD2,TRBV24-1,TRBJ2-5,few,TGTGCCACCAGTGATAGCGGGACCCAAGAGACCCAGTACTTC,CATSDSGTQETQYF
NA,TRBV7-9,TRBJ2-1,few,TGTGCCAGCAGCTTAGTATGGCAGGCGAGCTCCTACAATGAGCAGTTCTTC,CASSLVWQASSYNEQFF
NA,TRBV4-1,TRBJ2-5,NA,TGCGCCAGCAGCCAAGATAAGACACCCTACCAAGAGACCCAGTACTTC,CASSQDKTPYQETQYF
NA,TRBV10-3,TRBJ2-7,NA,TGTGCCATCAGTGAAGGAGGGTTGTACGAGCAGTACTTC,CAISEGGLYEQYF
TRBD2,TRBV5-1,TRBJ2-3,NA,TGCGCCAGCAGCTTGGGCCTAGCGGGGCAAGGAGATACGCAGTATTTT,CASSLGLAGQGDTQYF
NA,TRBV12-3/TRBV12-4,TRBJ2-3,many,TGTGCCAGCAGTTTTCAGCGGAGCTTAACGTCCACGCAGTATTTT,CASSFQRSLTSTQYF
NA,TRBV6-5,TRBJ2-6,NA,TGTGCCAGCAGTTACTCCTTCCGAGGGCGTAACTCTGGGGCCAACGTCCTGACTTTC,CASSYSFRGRNSGANVLTF
NA,TRBV27,TRBJ2-7,few,TGTGCCAGCAGTATGACAGCCTTCTCCTACGAGCAGTACTTC,CASSMTAFSYEQYF
NA,TRBV3-1,TRBJ1-1,few,TGTGCCAGCAGCCAAACCGGGGGGGTCACTGAAGCTTTCTTT,CASSQTGGVTEAFF